A single T cell receptor beta chain is shown here with its context. Its antigen is not identified. The data are from a study of CD4 T cells in relation to SARS-CoV-2 and coronaviruses. Study-wide background: Of the patients, about 8 were male, a few female, two Hispanic. Findings of the study overall: Culture-expanded clones reflect memory recall rather than primary priming during culture.

Naive and memory CD4+ T cells were separated from cryopreserved PBMCs. This CDR3 comprises 13 residues. Deletions cut 4 bases from V and 5 bases from J, with 12 bases between. CDR1 is SGHNT, CDR2 YYREEE, per germline (reference sequence). Measured with immunoSEQ multiplex PCR; TCRdb has only the in-frame clones, and not every one. The table includes about 54,000 clones, around 92% detected once. The sequencing input was naive CD4+ T cells from PBMCs. Subset defined: naive CD4+ T cells isolated by negative enrichment. The sequence came from an adult with COVID-19. V and J are TRBV5-4 and TRBJ2-5; no clear D gene. CDR3 residues: CASSIGGKETQYF. CDR3 nucleotide sequence: TGTGCCAGCAGCATCGGCGGTAAGGAGACCCAGTACTTC.